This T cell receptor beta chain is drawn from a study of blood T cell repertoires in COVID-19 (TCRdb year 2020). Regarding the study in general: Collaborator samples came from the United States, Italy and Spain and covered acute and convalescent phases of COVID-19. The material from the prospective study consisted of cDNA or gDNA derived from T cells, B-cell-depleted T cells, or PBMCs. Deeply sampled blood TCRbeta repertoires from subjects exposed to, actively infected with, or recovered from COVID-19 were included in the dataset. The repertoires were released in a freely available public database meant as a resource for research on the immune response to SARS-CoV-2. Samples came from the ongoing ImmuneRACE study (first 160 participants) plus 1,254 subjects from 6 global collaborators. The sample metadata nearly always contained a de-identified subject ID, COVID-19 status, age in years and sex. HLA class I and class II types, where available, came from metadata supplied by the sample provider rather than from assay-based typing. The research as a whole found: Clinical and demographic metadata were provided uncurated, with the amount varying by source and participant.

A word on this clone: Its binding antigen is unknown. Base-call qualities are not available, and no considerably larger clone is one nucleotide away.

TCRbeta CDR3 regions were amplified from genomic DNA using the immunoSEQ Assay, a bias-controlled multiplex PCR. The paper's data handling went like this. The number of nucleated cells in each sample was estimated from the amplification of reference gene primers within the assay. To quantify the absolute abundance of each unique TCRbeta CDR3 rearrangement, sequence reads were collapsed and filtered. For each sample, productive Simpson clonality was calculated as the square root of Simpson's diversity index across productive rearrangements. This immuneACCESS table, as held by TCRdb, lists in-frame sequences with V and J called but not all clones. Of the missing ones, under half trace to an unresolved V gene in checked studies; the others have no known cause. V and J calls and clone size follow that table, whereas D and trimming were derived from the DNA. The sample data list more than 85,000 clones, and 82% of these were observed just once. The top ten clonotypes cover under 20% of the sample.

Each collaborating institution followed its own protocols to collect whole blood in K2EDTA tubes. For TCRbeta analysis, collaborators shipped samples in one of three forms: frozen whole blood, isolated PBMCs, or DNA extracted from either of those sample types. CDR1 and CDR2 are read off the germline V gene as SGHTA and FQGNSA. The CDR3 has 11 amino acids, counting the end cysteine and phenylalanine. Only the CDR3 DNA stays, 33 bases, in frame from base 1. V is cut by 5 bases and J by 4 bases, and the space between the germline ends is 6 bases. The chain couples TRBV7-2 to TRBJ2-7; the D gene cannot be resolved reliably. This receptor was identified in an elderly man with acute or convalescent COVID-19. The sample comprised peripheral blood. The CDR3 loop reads CASSAKYEQYF. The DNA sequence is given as TGTGCCAGCAGCGCGAAATACGAGCAGTACTTC.